This TCR beta chain originates from a study of cytomegalovirus exposure and HLA in healthy donors. Study background: Membership in the Caucasian-associated ancestry cluster was found for around four fifths of roughly 400 genotyped donors.

Healthy bone marrow donors made up the cohort. The PCR used 60 Vbeta and 13 Jbeta primers. TCRdb's copy holds only in-frame clones and misses some; the assay was immunoSEQ multiplex PCR. Here the sample spans around 170,000 clones, approximately 80% being singletons. This CDR3 spans 16 amino acids. This chain uses TRBV21-1 with TRBJ2-5; the table names TRBD1, a call not compared with the DNA. TRBV21-1 represents a pseudogene. The sequencing input was PBMCs. The TCR originated in a man between 18 and 35 years old in good health and CMV-seronegative. The CDR3 DNA follows: TGTGCCAGCAGCAAAGCGGGCAGGGCCAACCAAGAGACCCAGTACTTC. Protein product: CASSKAGRANQETQYF.